This TCR beta chain was identified during a study of shared clonotypes between healthy human individuals. As for the study in general: The study drew on a couple of women and a few men aged 18 to 49 as donors. Study observations and caveats: Collection of samples was limited to blood; tissue repertoires likely differ.

On this clone: Its antigen is not identified.

The authors ran unsorted PBMC replicate PCRs on 300 ng DNA, tens of thousands of T cell genomes. Some clones are missing from TCRdb's copy, which holds only in-frame ones; the method was immunoSEQ multiplex PCR. The table lists under 600,000 clones, almost 80% of them singletons. The CDR3 is 13 residues long. V shed 11 bases, J shed 3 bases, and the junction held 5 bases outside the gene matches. CDR1 is MNHEY, CDR2 SVGAGI, per germline. Caucasian adults residing in Nashville, Tennessee made up all the donors. This rearrangement joins TRBV6-5 to TRBJ2-3; 10 bases align to TRBD1. The origin of this receptor is a woman aged 40-49 years in good health. Some clones in this sample may be carry-over from other donors' samples. The sample consisted of PBMCs. The chain's CDR3 is CADRDRGTDTQYF. DNA of the CDR3: TGTGCCGACCGGGACAGGGGTACAGATACGCAGTATTTT.